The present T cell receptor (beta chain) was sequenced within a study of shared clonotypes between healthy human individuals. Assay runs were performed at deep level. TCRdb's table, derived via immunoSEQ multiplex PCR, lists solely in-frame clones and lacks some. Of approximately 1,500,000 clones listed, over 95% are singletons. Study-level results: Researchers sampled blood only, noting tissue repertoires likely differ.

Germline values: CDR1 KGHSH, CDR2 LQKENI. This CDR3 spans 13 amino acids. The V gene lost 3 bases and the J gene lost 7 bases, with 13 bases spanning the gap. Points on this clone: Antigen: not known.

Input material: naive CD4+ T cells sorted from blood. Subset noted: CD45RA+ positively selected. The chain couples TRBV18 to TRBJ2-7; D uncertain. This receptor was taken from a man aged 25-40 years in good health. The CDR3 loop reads CASSPGSVEEQYF. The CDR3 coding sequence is TGTGCCAGCTCACCGGGCTCAGTAGAGGAGCAGTACTTC.